Given below is one T cell receptor (beta chain) in context. The specificity of this receptor is unknown. Base qualities were left out, and no much larger clone turns up one base away. The entry originates in a study of blood T cell repertoires in COVID-19 (dated by TCRdb to 2020 to 2022). As for the study more broadly: Samples covering the acute and convalescent phases of COVID-19 were provided by collaborators in the United States, Italy and Spain. The prospective study material was composed of cDNA or gDNA derived from T cells, B-cell-depleted T cells, or PBMCs. The dataset comprised deeply sampled blood TCRbeta repertoires from subjects exposed to, actively infected with, or recovered from COVID-19. A freely available public database, intended as a resource for researchers studying the immune response to SARS-CoV-2, is where the repertoires were released. Samples came from the ongoing ImmuneRACE study (first 160 participants) plus 1,254 subjects from 6 global collaborators. The sample metadata nearly always contained a de-identified subject ID, COVID-19 status, age in years and sex. Where available, HLA class I and class II types were obtained from metadata supplied by the sample provider rather than from assay-based typing. Results the study describes overall, beyond this receptor: How much clinical and demographic metadata was included differed by source and by participant, and the metadata was provided uncurated.

Collaborating institutions collected whole blood in K2EDTA tubes following their own protocols. For TCRbeta analysis, collaborator samples were shipped as frozen whole blood, as isolated PBMCs, or as DNA extracted from either sample type. The immunoSEQ Assay, a bias-controlled multiplex PCR, was used to amplify TCRbeta CDR3 regions from genomic DNA. Regarding the original processing steps: Within the assay, amplification of reference gene primers was used to estimate how many nucleated cells each sample contained. Sequence reads were collapsed and filtered to measure the absolute abundance of every unique TCRbeta CDR3 rearrangement. For each sample, productive Simpson clonality was calculated by taking the square root of Simpson's diversity index across productive rearrangements. TCRdb obtained this table from immuneACCESS and retained in-frame rearrangements with V and J assigned. These tables miss some clones; where compared with another copy, unresolved V genes account for less than half of the shortfall, and the remainder is unexplained. That table gives V, J and clone size, and the DNA gave D and trimming. In all, the sample holds 120,000 to 150,000 clones, and approximately 88% of those were seen once. The ten largest clonotypes hold 0.9% to 0.95% of the sample.

CDR1 and CDR2 were assigned from the germline V gene as KGHDR and SFDVKD. The CDR3 starts with the cysteine, ends with the phenylalanine, and has 14 residues. Of the read, only the CDR3 DNA is kept; its 42 bases are in frame from base 1. Relative to germline, V is 8 bases shorter and J is 5 bases shorter, with 16 bases between their ends. The rearrangement joined TRBV24-1 to TRBJ2-3; a tentative D call is TRBD2 (7 bases match). The source of this sequence is a woman between 50 and 59 years old with acute or convalescent COVID-19. The source material was peripheral blood. The CDR3 reads as follows: CATIGGGPGDTQYF. The DNA is as follows: TGTGCCACCATAGGGGGGGGGCCGGGAGATACGCAGTATTTT.